The entry below gives a single T cell receptor (beta chain) sequence along with its context. The sample is drawn from a study of blood T cell repertoires in COVID-19. Data came from immunoSEQ multiplex PCR; TCRdb stores just in-frame clones and leaves some out. Of under 100,000 clones in the sample, 85% to 90% are singletons; the top ten hold roughly 5.1%. This receptor was taken from a man aged 35-49 years with acute or convalescent COVID-19. Source material: peripheral blood.

The CDR3 region has the DNA TGTGCCAGCAGTTTTGCGGGCGTCTCCTACAATGAGCAGTTCTTC. It specifies CASSFAGVSYNEQFF. The chain combines TRBV27 with TRBJ2-1, with a weak D call TRBD2 (5 bases). Germline assignment: CDR1 MNHEY and CDR2 SMNVEV (reference sequence). Between the trimmed V and J ends, which lost 3 bases and 0 bases, there was a span of 9 bases. The CDR3 is 15 residues long.